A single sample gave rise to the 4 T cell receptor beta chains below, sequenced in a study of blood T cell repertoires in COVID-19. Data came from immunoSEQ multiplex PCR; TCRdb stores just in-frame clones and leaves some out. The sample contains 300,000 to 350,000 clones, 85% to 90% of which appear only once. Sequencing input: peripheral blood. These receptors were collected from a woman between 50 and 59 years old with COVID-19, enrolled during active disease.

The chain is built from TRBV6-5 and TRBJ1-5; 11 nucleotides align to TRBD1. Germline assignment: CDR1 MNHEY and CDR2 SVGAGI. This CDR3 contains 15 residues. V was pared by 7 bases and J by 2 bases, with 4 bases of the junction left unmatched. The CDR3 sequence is CASTWDRGGNQPQHF. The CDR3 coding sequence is TGTGCCAGCACCTGGGACAGGGGGGGCAATCAGCCCCAGCATTTT.

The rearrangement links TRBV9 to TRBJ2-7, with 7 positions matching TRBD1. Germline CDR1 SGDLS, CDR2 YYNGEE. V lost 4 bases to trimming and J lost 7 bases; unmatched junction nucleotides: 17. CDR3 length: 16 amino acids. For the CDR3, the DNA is TGTGCCAGCAGCACCCTAGAAGGGGACAGAGGGGGTGAGCAGTACTTC. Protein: CASSTLEGDRGGEQYF.

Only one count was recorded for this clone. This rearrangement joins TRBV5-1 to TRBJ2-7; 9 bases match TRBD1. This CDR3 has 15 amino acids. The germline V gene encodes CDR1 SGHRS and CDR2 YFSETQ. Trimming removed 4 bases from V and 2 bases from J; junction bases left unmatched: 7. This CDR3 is CASSPGQGTAYEQYF. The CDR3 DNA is TGCGCCAGCAGCCCGGGACAGGGAACTGCCTACGAGCAGTACTTC.

Here the CDR3 DNA reads TGTGCCAGCTCACGGACAGGGGGCTTTAATCAGCCCCAGCATTTT. It specifies CASSRTGGFNQPQHF. This chain uses TRBV18 with TRBJ1-5; 11 bases fit TRBD1. Germline V gene lookup returns CDR1 KGHSH and CDR2 LQKENI. The CDR3 is made up of 15 amino acids. V was clipped by 4 bases and J by 4 bases; unmatched bases: 3. Using reference TRBV18 and TRBJ1-5 for the parts outside the CDR3, the full variable domain is NAGVMQNPRHLVRRRGQEARLRCSPMKGHSHVYWYRQLPEEGLKFMVYLQKENIIDESGMPKERFSAEFPKEGPSILRIQQVVRGDSAAYFCASSRTGGFNQPQHFGDGTRLSIL.